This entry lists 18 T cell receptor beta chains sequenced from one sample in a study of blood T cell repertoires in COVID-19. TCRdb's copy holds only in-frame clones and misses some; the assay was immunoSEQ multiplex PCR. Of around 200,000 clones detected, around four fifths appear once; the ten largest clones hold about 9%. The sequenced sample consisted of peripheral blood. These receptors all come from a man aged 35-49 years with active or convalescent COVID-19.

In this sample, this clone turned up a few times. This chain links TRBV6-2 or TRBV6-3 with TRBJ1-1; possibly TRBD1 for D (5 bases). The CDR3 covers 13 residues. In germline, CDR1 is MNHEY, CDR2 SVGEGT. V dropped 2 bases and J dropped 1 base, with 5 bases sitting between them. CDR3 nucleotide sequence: TGTGCCAGCAGTTACAGGGGGAACACTGAAGCTTTCTTT. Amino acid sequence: CASSYRGNTEAFF.

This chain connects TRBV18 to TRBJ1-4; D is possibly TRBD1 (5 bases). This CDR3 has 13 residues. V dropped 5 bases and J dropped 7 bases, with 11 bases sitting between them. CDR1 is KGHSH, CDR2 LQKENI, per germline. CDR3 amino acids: CASSTGVTEKLFF. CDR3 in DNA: TGTGCCAGCTCAACGGGGGTGACTGAAAAACTGTTTTTT.

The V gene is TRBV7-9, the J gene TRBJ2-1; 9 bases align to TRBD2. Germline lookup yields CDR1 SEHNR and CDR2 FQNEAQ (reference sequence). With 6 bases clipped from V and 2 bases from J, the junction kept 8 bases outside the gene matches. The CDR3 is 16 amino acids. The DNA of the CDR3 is TGTGCCAGCAGGGGTTTGCGGGAGGGTACCTACAATGAGCAGTTCTTC. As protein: CASRGLREGTYNEQFF.

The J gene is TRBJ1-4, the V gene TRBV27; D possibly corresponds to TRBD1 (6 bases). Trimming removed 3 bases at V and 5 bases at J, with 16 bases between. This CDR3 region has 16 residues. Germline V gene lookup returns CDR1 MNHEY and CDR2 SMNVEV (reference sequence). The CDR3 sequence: CASSLGATGRNEKLFF. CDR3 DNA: TGTGCCAGCAGTTTGGGGGCGACAGGTAGAAATGAAAAACTGTTTTTT.

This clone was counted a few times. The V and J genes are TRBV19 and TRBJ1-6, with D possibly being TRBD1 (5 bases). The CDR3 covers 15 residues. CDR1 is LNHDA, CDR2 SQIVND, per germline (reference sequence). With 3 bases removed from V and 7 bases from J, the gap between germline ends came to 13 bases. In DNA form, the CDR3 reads TGTGCCAGTAGTATTCAGGACACCGAGAATTCACCCCTCCACTTT. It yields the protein CASSIQDTENSPLHF.

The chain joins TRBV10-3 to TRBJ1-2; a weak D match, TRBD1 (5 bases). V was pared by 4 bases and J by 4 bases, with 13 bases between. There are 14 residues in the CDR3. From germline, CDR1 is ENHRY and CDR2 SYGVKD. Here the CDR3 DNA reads TGTGCCATCAGTGGCAGGGAGGGAGCCTATGGCTACACCTTC. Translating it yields CAISGREGAYGYTF.

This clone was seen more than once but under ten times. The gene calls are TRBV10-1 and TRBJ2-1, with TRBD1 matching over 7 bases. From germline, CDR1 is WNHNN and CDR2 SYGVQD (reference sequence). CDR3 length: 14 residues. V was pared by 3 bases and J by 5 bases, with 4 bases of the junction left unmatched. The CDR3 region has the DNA TGCGCCAGCAGTGACGGGACAGCGAACAATGAGCAGTTCTTC. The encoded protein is CASSDGTANNEQFF.

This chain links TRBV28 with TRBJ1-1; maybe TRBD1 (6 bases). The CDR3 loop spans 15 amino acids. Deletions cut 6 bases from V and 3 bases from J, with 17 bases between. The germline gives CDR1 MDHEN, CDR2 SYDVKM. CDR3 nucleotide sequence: TGTGCCAGCAGGGACGGGACAACCATAGACACTGAAGCTTTCTTT. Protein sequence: CASRDGTTIDTEAFF.

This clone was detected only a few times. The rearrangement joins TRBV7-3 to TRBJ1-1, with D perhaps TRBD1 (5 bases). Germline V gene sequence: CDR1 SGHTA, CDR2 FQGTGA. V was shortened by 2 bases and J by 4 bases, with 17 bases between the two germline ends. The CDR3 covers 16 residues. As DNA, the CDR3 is TGTGCCAGCAGCTTACGTCACGGGGGTTTGGGCACTGAAGCTTTCTTT. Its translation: CASSLRHGGLGTEAFF.

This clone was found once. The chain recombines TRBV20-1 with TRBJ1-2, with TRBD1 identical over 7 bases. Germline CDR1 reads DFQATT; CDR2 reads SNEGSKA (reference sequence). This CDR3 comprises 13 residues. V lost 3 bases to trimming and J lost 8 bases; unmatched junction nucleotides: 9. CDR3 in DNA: TGCAGTGCTAGTTACCAGGGGGGAAAGGGCTACACCTTC. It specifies CSASYQGGKGYTF.

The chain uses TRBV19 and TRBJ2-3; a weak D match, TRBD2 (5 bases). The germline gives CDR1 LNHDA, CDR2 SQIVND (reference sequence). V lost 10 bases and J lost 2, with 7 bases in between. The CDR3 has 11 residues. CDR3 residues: CATGLTDTQYF. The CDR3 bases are TGTGCCACCGGACTCACAGATACGCAGTATTTT.

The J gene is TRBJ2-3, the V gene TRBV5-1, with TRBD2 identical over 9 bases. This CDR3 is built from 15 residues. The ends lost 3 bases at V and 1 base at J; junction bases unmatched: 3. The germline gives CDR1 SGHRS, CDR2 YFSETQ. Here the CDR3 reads CASSSRGGGTDTQYF. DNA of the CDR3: TGCGCCAGCAGCTCGCGGGGGGGCGGCACAGATACGCAGTATTTT.

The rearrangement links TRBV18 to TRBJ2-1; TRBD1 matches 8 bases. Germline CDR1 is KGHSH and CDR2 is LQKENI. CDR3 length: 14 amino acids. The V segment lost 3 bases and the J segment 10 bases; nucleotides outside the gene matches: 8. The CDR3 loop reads CASSPPTGVDEQFF. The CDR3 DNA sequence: TGTGCCAGCTCACCGCCGACAGGGGTGGACGAGCAGTTCTTC.

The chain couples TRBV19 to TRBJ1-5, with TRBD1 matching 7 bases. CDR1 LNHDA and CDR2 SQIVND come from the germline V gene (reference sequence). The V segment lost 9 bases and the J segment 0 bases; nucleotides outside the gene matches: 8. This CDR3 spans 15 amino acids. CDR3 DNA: TGTGCCAGCTGGACAGGTCAAGTTAGCAATCAGCCCCAGCATTTT. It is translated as CASWTGQVSNQPQHF.

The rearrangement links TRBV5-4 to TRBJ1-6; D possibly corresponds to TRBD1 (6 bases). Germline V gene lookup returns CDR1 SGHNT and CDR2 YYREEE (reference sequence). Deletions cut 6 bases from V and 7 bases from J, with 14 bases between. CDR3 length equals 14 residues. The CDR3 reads CASTRQGPNSPLHF. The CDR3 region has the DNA TGTGCCAGCACTCGCCAGGGGCCGAATTCACCCCTCCACTTT.

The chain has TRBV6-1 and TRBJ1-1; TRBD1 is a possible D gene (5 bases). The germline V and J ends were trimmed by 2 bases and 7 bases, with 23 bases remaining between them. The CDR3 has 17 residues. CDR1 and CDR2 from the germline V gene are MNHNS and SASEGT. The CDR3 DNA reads TGTGCCAGCAGTGAATCTCGAGCGAGCTGGGGCCGCGGTGAAGCTTTCTTT. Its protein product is CASSESRASWGRGEAFF.

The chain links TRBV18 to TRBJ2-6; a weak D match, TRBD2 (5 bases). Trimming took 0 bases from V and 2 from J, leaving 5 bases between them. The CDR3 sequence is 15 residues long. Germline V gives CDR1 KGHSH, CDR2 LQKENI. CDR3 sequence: CASSPPRAGANVLTF. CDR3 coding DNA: TGTGCCAGCTCACCACCGAGGGCTGGGGCCAACGTCCTGACTTTC.

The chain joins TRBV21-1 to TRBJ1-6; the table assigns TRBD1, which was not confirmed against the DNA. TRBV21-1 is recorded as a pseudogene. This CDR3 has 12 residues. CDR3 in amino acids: CASSLQGDPLHF. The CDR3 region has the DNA TGTGCCAGCAGCCTCCAGGGGGACCCCCTCCACTTT.